Listed below are T cell receptor beta chains from one sample, sequenced in a study of control samples from healthy donors and cancer patients. Repertoires were generated with immunoSEQ multiplex PCR, while TCRdb's copy carries only in-frame clones and drops some. This table holds about 150,000 clones, approximately 94% found once. Sequenced input: blood. All receptors derive from a young man in good health. The CDR3 runs from the conserved cysteine through the conserved F or W. Part of the rows lack a size; the others show once, few, many or a class for expanded clones.

TRBJ2-3,15,.,TRBV11-2,CASSFRDRGSDTQYF
TRBJ2-1,15,once,TRBV5-8,CASSQPAGSANEQFF
TRBJ2-3,12,once,TRBV5-6,CASSQGSDTQYF
TRBJ2-1,14,.,TRBV3-1/TRBV3-2,CASSQPGGGAVQFF
TRBJ2-5,15,.,TRBV9,CASSVGSSGGETQYF
TRBJ1-1,16,once,TRBV5-4,CASSVGPLRAGDEAFF
TRBJ2-7,16,.,TRBV6-2/TRBV6-3,CASSYSSRGYPYEQYF
TRBJ2-1,15,.,TRBV4-3,CASSPQTGVYNEQFF
TRBJ2-7,15,once,TRBV13,CASSLAGDTHYEQYF
TRBJ1-3,15,.,TRBV9,CASSRGSSSGNTIYF
TRBJ1-1,13,.,TRBV18,CASSPRRNTEAFF
TRBJ1-2,18,.,TRBV4-3,CASSQDRWTGMTHYGYTF
TRBJ2-7,15,.,TRBV9,CASSAYSGSSYEQYF
TRBJ1-1,15,.,TRBV10-1,CASPRVPLENTEAFF
TRBJ1-1,12,.,TRBV5-4,CASNLGGGEAFF
TRBJ2-7,15,.,TRBV6-5,CASSPQVAGFHEQYF
TRBJ1-2,14,.,TRBV19,CASSGSAANYGYTF
TRBJ2-7,14,.,TRBV11-2,CASSLEGRVYEQYF
TRBJ1-1,13,.,TRBV5-4,CASSFTLVTEAFF
TRBJ2-1,15,.,TRBV19,CASSTTGLSYNEQFF
TRBJ2-7,16,.,TRBV7-2,CASSPSALAGSYEQYF
TRBJ1-5,15,few,TRBV6-2/TRBV6-3,CASSYWTGSNQPQHF
TRBJ1-1,15,.,TRBV6-5,CASPSGAGMNTEAFF
TRBJ2-2,17,.,TRBV2,CASSFLAGGQDTGELFF
TRBJ2-1,12,.,TRBV5-6,CASSLDYTLQFF
TRBJ1-1,13,.,TRBV9,CASSVEGPPEAFF
TRBJ2-7,12,.,TRBV29-1,CSVGPVLGEQYF
TRBJ1-2,16,.,TRBV19,CASSIAPDTANYGYTF
TRBJ2-3,14,once,TRBV2,CASSVRGPTDTQYF
TRBJ1-2,12,.,TRBV3-1/TRBV3-2,CASSQHAYGYTF
TRBJ1-2,17,.,TRBV2,CASSETAGQGKNYGYTF
TRBJ1-4,13,few,TRBV2,CATQPLNPEKLFF
TRBJ1-1,13,.,TRBV24-1,CATSAGLNTEAFF
TRBJ1-3,14,.,TRBV29-1,CSAWTGHSGNTIYF
TRBJ2-7,13,.,TRBV9,CASSVQGSHEQYF
TRBJ2-1,15,.,TRBV27,CASRFRGSSYNEQFF
TRBJ1-5,13,.,TRBV27,CASSFAGLQPQHF
TRBJ2-5,13,.,TRBV12-3/TRBV12-4,CASSYTGPETQYF
TRBJ2-6,17,.,TRBV5-1,CASSVAPLHSGANVLTF
TRBJ2-2,19,.,TRBV15,CATCCNWDTRLGDTGELFF
TRBJ1-2,18,.,TRBV6-6,CASSQSPGTGGGIYGYTF
TRBJ1-1,16,.,TRBV5-1,CASSPARTSQAGEAFF
TRBJ1-1,12,.,TRBV4-1,CASSRDYTEAFF
TRBJ1-2,13,.,TRBV25-1,CASSEGGFGGYTF
TRBJ2-3,15,.,TRBV19,CASSLEGQGAYTQYF
TRBJ2-7,15,.,TRBV19,CASSLSGTGDYEQYF
TRBJ2-7,14,.,TRBV5-5,CASSFQRGGYEQYF